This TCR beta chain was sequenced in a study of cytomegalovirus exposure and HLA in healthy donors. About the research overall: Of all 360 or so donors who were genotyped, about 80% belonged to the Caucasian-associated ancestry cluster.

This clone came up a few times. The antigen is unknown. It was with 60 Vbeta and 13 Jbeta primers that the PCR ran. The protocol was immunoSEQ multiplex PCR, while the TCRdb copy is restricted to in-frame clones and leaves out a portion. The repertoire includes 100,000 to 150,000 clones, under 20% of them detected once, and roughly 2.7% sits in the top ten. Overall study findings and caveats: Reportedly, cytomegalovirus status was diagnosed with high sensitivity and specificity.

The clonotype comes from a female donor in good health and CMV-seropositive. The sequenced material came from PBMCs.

The CDR3 sequence: CASSLGLLGAPTNEKLFF. In DNA, the CDR3 is TGTGCCAGCAGCTTGGGCCTCTTGGGGGCGCCAACTAATGAAAAACTGTTTTTT. This chain connects TRBV5-5 to TRBJ1-4; tentatively, D is TRBD1 (6 bases). Germline V CDR1 and CDR2: SGHKS, YYEKEE (reference sequence). CDR3 length: 18 amino acids. Trimming removed 0 bases from V and 0 bases from J, with 15 bases in between. The whole variable domain, filled in from reference TRBV5-5 and TRBJ1-4, reads DAGVTQSPTHLIKTRGQQVTLRCSPISGHKSVSWYQQVLGQGPQFIFQYYEKEERGRGNFPDRFSARQFPNYSSELNVNALLLGDSALYLCASSLGLLGAPTNEKLFFGSGTQLSVL.